This T cell receptor (beta chain) was identified during a study of blood T cell repertoires in COVID-19. Across the study: The samples span acute and convalescent COVID-19 from the United States, Italy and Spain. PBMCs, B-cell-depleted T cells, or T cells provided the cDNA or gDNA that made up the material.

Per the original data handling: How many nucleated cells were present was estimated from reference gene primer amplification. Sequenced by immunoSEQ multiplex PCR; TCRdb stores in-frame clones only, minus some. The V and J calls and clone size come from that table; D and trimming were worked out from the DNA. Of fewer than 350,000 clones in the sample, 86% were seen once. V lost 2 bases to trimming and J lost 3 bases; unmatched junction nucleotides: 12. The germline V gene has CDR1 MDHEN and CDR2 SYDVKM. The CDR3 length is 19 residues. Seattle enrolled patients during active infection and tracked them longitudinally.

The TCR sequence derives from a woman aged 25 to 39 with COVID-19, enrolled during active disease. This chain connects TRBV28 to TRBJ2-3, with 12 positions matching TRBD2. Sequencing used peripheral blood. Here the CDR3 DNA reads TGTGCCAGCAGTTTACCCGGACTAGCGGGGATTAAGTGGACAGATACGCAGTATTTT. Translation gives CASSLPGLAGIKWTDTQYF. The full variable domain, in which reference TRBV28 and TRBJ2-3 provide the parts outside the CDR3, is DVKVTQSSRYLVKRTGEKVFLECVQDMDHENMFWYRQDPGLGLRLIYFSYDVKMKEKGDIPEGYSVSREKKERFSLILESASTNQTSMYLCASSLPGLAGIKWTDTQYFGPGTRLTVL.